This T cell receptor (beta chain) was obtained from a study of blood T cell repertoires in COVID-19. Study overall: Acute-phase and convalescent COVID-19 samples originated in the United States, Italy and Spain.

In the original processing: The authors estimated nucleated cell counts from reference gene primer amplification. The assay was immunoSEQ multiplex PCR, and TCRdb's table has in-frame clones only and misses some. V, J and clone size reflect that table, while D and trimming were determined from the DNA. Among over 150,000 clones listed, approximately 81% were seen once. Looked up from germline, CDR1 is SGDLS and CDR2 is YYNGEE. CDR3 size: 14 residues. V was clipped by 0 bases and J by 6 bases, with 13 bases between them. The TCR was taken from a woman in her sixties or seventies with COVID-19, enrolled during active disease. Sequenced input: peripheral blood. The chain uses TRBV9 and TRBJ2-7; D gene uncertain. DNA for the CDR3: TGTGCCAGCAGCGTAGAACTGGTAGCCGGCGAGCAGTACTTC. This sequence encodes CASSVELVAGEQYF.